This TCR beta chain stems from a study of post-analysis software for immune sequencing data. TCR beta cDNA libraries had unique molecular identifiers. From the PCR reads, TCRdb called clonotypes with MiXCR, one entry per CDR3 protein. The sample holds over 300,000 distinct CDR3 sequences; less than 40% are singletons and the top ten take around 15%. CDR1 is ENHRY and CDR2 is SYGVKD in the germline V gene. This CDR3 is 14 amino acids long. Notes on this clonotype: No antigen is known for it.

Whole-study results and caveats: Included in a set of about 5 TRBV segments more frequent in patients than controls were TRBV5-6, TRBV5-1 and TRBV20-1.

This receptor was obtained from a girl aged 10 to 17 with multiple sclerosis. The sample comprised blood. The chain employs TRBV10-3 and TRBJ2-5; the D call may be TRBD1 or TRBD2 (6 bases each). TRBJ2-7 explains the end of the DNA better; the J call may be wrong. The CDR3 sequence is CAISDRGDPYEQYF. CDR3 coding DNA: TGTGCCATCAGTGATAGGGGGGATCCATACGAGCAGTACTTC.